One sample yielded the 2 T cell receptor beta chains listed below, sequenced in a study of T cells in localized non-small cell lung cancer. The table came from immunoSEQ multiplex PCR; TCRdb's copy has only in-frame clones and leaves some out. This table holds about 70,000 clones, roughly nine tenths found once. The specimen was peripheral blood, collected before any cancer treatment. The source of these receptors is a male donor older than 55 with stage III squamous cell lung carcinoma.

There are a few counts of this clone. V gene TRBV2 combines with J gene TRBJ1-1, with D unclear. The CDR3 has 12 amino acids. Trimming pared 6 bases from V and 3 bases from J, leaving 8 bases between. Looked up from germline, CDR1 is SNHLY and CDR2 is FYNNEI. The CDR3: CASSFIDTEAFF. In nucleotides, the CDR3 is TGTGCCAGCAGCTTCATAGACACTGAAGCTTTCTTT.

The rearrangement links TRBV4-1 to TRBJ2-5, with 7 bases lining up with TRBD2. CDR3 size: 16 residues. Germline CDR1 and CDR2: MGHRA and YSYEKL. The junction had 4 bases not matched to a gene; V was cut back by 0 bases and J by 0 bases. The CDR3 sequence: CASSQDSAGNQETQYF. CDR3 in DNA: TGCGCCAGCAGCCAAGATTCAGCGGGGAACCAAGAGACCCAGTACTTC.